Below, one TCR beta chain is given with its context. Antigen unknown. TCRdb itself ran the 5' RACE reads through MiXCR, one entry per CDR3 protein. The table has about 200,000 distinct CDR3 sequences, roughly 12% seen once. This entry comes from a study of CD8 T cells in ankylosing spondylitis. Study-wide results and limits: Disease-linked clones were reportedly significantly enriched in matched ankylosing spondylitis synovial fluid. There was a TCR beta motif, made of 7 to 9 highly homologous variants, that appeared characteristic of ankylosing spondylitis blood. Past research had described some motif variants in reactive arthritis synovial fluid and blood. Disease-associated clones were CD8+ and fairly uncommon in peripheral blood.

This CDR3 is built from 16 residues. Germline V gene sequence: CDR1 LNHDA, CDR2 SQIVND (reference sequence). After removal of 4 bases from V and 5 bases from J, the junction contained 10 bases not matched to a gene. The sample taken for sequencing was blood, either unsorted or a sorted T cell fraction (not recorded which). This receptor was obtained from a male donor with ankylosing spondylitis or in good health (not recorded which). The chain is built from TRBV19 and TRBJ2-1; 8 bases fit TRBD2. The CDR3 loop is CASSTEREGLHNEQFF. Here the CDR3 DNA reads TGTGCCAGTAGTACGGAACGGGAGGGCCTCCACAATGAGCAGTTCTTC.